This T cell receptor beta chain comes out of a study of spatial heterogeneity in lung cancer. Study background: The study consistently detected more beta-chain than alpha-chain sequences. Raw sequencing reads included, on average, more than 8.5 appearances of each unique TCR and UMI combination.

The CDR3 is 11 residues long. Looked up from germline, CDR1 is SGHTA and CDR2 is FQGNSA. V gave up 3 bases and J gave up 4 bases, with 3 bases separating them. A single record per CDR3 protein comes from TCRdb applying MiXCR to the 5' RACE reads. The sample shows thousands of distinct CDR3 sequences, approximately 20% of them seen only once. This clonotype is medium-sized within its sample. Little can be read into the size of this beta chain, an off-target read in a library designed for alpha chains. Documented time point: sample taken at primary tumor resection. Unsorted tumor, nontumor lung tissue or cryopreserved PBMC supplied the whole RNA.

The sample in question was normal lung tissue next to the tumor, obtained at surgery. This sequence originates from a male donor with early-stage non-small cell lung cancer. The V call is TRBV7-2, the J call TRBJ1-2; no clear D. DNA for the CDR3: TGTGCCAGCAGCTTTCTCTATGGCTACACCTTC. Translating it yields CASSFLYGYTF.